Shown below are 24 T cell receptor beta chains from a single sample sequenced in a study of T cell responses to AZD1222 COVID-19 vaccine. The method was immunoSEQ multiplex PCR; TCRdb's version includes in-frame clones alone and lacks a portion of them. The sample consists of 110,000 to 150,000 clones, 91% of them appearing once. Sample: peripheral blood, taken on day 0 of AZD1222 vaccination. The receptors derive from an adult in good health.

The V and J genes are TRBV24-1 and TRBJ2-2; 9 bases line up with TRBD1. This CDR3 contains 16 residues. Germline CDR1 is KGHDR and CDR2 is SFDVKD. With V trimmed by 4 bases and J by 3 bases, 5 bases remained unmatched. The CDR3 protein is CATSEPRQGDTGELFF. CDR3 DNA: TGTGCCACCAGTGAACCGAGACAGGGGGACACCGGGGAGCTGTTTTTT.

The rearrangement joins TRBV12-3 or TRBV12-4 to TRBJ1-2; D might be TRBD1 (5 bases). This CDR3 region has 11 residues. Trimming took 9 bases from V and 10 from J, leaving 15 bases between them. CDR3 in amino acids: CASGGGTAYTF. CDR3 DNA sequence: TGTGCCAGTGGGGGGGGTACGGCCTACACCTTC.

J is TRBJ2-2 and V is TRBV3-1 (or the pseudogene TRBV3-2); tentatively, D is TRBD1 or TRBD2 (5 bases each). This CDR3 contains 16 residues. Germline V gives CDR1 LGHDT, CDR2 YNNKEL (reference sequence). Trimming left V 0 bases short and J 3 bases short, with 11 bases between. The CDR3 DNA follows: TGTGCCAGCAGCCAAGAGGGGGTAATAGACACCGGGGAGCTGTTTTTT. Translation gives CASSQEGVIDTGELFF.

The genes are TRBV10-3 and TRBJ1-2; D remains unclear. This CDR3 comprises 12 residues. CDR1 is ENHRY and CDR2 is SYGVKD in the germline V gene. The V gene lost 4 bases and the J gene lost 1 base, with 4 bases spanning the gap. In DNA form, the CDR3 reads TGTGCCATCAGTGCTGGTAACTATGGCTACACCTTC. Protein: CAISAGNYGYTF.

This sequence joins TRBV28 and TRBJ1-4; D is ambiguous. Looked up from germline, CDR1 is MDHEN and CDR2 is SYDVKM. Trimming pared 7 bases from V and 3 bases from J, leaving 3 bases between. The CDR3 sequence is 11 residues long. CDR3 coding DNA: TGTGCCAGCATGGCTAATGAAAAACTGTTTTTT. It encodes CASMANEKLFF.

The chain joins TRBV6-5 to TRBJ2-7; no clear D gene. V was pared by 4 bases and J by 6 bases, with 13 bases between. Germline V lookup: CDR1 MNHEY, CDR2 SVGAGI. The CDR3 is 13 residues long. CDR3 sequence: CASSSTGPLEQYF. The DNA of the CDR3 is TGTGCCAGCAGTTCTACCGGTCCCCTCGAGCAGTACTTC.

The rearrangement links TRBV19 to TRBJ1-2; D is unresolved. V lost 2 bases, J lost 8 bases, and 9 bases lay in between. The CDR3 is 12 amino acids. Germline V gene lookup returns CDR1 LNHDA and CDR2 SQIVND (reference sequence). The DNA of the CDR3 is TGTGCCAGTAGTATAACGGAGGGCGGCTACACCTTC. This encodes CASSITEGGYTF.

The chain joins TRBV6-2 or TRBV6-3 to TRBJ2-7; D perhaps matches TRBD2 (5 bases). In germline, CDR1 is MNHEY, CDR2 SVGEGT. The length of the CDR3 is 13 residues. Trimming stripped 3 bases from V and 6 bases from J, with 12 bases between. In nucleotides, the CDR3 is TGTGCCAGCAGTTATAGTGGAGGAGCCGAGCAGTACTTC. It codes for CASSYSGGAEQYF.

To note about this clone: Other DNA sequences of this sample code for an identical CDR3. V and J are TRBV5-1 and TRBJ2-2; D gene ambiguous. Germline-derived CDR1 and CDR2 are SGHRS and YFSETQ. Trimming removed 2 bases at V and 3 bases at J, with 11 bases between. This CDR3 spans 15 amino acids. The CDR3 is CASSFRTWDTGELFF. The CDR3, as DNA: TGCGCCAGCAGCTTCAGAACGTGGGACACCGGGGAGCTGTTTTTT.

This rearrangement joins TRBV6-5 to TRBJ1-3; 7 nucleotides match TRBD1. Germline assignment: CDR1 MNHEY and CDR2 SVGAGI. V lost 6 bases, J lost 4 bases, and 6 bases stayed unmatched. The CDR3 contains 14 residues. The CDR3 sequence: CASSPGTVGNTIYF. DNA of the CDR3: TGTGCCAGCAGCCCGGGGACAGTCGGAAACACCATATATTTT.

This chain joins TRBV7-9 and TRBJ2-5, with unresolved D. The CDR3 is 14 residues long. With 5 bases removed from V and 5 bases from J, the gap between germline ends came to 15 bases. Germline CDR1 and CDR2: SEHNR and FQNEAQ (reference sequence). The chain's CDR3 is CASSRVASRETQYF. CDR3 bases: TGTGCCAGCAGCCGGGTGGCCAGTCGGGAGACCCAGTACTTC.

CDR3 in amino acids: CATSSQGPLAKNIQYF. The CDR3, as DNA: TGTGCCACCAGCAGTCAAGGGCCCTTAGCCAAAAACATTCAGTACTTC. V usage is TRBV15 and J usage is TRBJ2-4; no clear D. The V gene lost 3 bases and the J gene lost 0 bases, with 12 bases spanning the gap. CDR3 size: 16 residues. From germline, CDR1 is LNHNV and CDR2 YYDKDF (reference sequence). The full variable domain, rest sourced from reference TRBV15 and TRBJ2-4, is DAMVIQNPRYQVTQFGKPVTLSCSQTLNHNVMYWYQQKSSQAPKLLFHYYDKDFNNEADTPDNFQSRRPNTSFCFLDIRSPGLGDTAMYLCATSSQGPLAKNIQYFGAGTRLSVL.

A remark on this clone: The same CDR3 is also encoded by other DNA sequences in this sample. This chain joins TRBV18 and TRBJ1-1; D perhaps matches TRBD1 (5 bases). V gave up 3 bases and J gave up 0 bases, with 8 bases separating them. Germline CDR1 reads KGHSH; CDR2 reads LQKENI. There are 14 residues in the CDR3. The CDR3 sequence: CASSPGRMNTEAFF. CDR3 in DNA: TGTGCCAGCTCACCGGGACGGATGAACACTGAAGCTTTCTTT.

The chain is built from TRBV6-5 and TRBJ2-7; D ambiguous. The germline gives CDR1 MNHEY, CDR2 SVGAGI. V was pared by 6 bases and J by 2 bases, with 11 bases between. This CDR3 is built from 13 residues. Here the CDR3 reads CASRDDIAYEQYF. For the CDR3, the DNA is TGTGCCAGCAGGGACGACATAGCCTACGAGCAGTACTTC.

The chain recombines TRBV5-4 with TRBJ2-1; D not certain. V lost 3 bases and J lost 0, with 13 bases in between. The CDR3 totals 16 residues. Germline assignment: CDR1 SGHNT and CDR2 YYREEE (reference sequence). The CDR3 nucleotides are TGTGCCAGCAGCTCCCGACCGCGGAGCTCCTACAATGAGCAGTTCTTC. Translated, it gives CASSSRPRSSYNEQFF.

This clone appeared once. J is TRBJ2-2 and V is TRBV6-5, with 13 nucleotides matching TRBD2. Germline V gene lookup returns CDR1 MNHEY and CDR2 SVGAGI. This CDR3 comprises 15 residues. J gave up 7 bases and V 8 bases, and 7 bases lay outside the gene matches. CDR3 in DNA: TGTGCCAGCGGCACTAGCGGGGGGGCGGTCGGGGAGCTGTTTTTT. It is translated as CASGTSGGAVGELFF.

V usage is TRBV10-3 and J usage is TRBJ1-3, with D possibly TRBD1 on 6 matching bases. The CDR3 sequence is 14 residues long. Trimming pared 7 bases from V and 0 bases from J, leaving 10 bases between. The germline V gene has CDR1 ENHRY and CDR2 SYGVKD. The CDR3 here is CAIKGQHSGNTIYF. The CDR3 DNA is TGTGCCATCAAAGGACAGCACTCTGGAAACACCATATATTTT.

This clone was seen only once. The CDR3 reads CASSQASGNNEQFF. In nucleotides, the CDR3 is TGTGCCAGCAGCCAAGCTAGCGGCAACAATGAGCAGTTCTTC. V and J are TRBV3-1 (or the pseudogene TRBV3-2) and TRBJ2-1, with 7 bases that match TRBD2. This CDR3 region has 14 residues. CDR1 and CDR2 (germline): LGHDT, YNNKEL (reference sequence). Trimming took 1 base from V and 5 from J; bases not matched to a gene: 2.

The J gene is TRBJ2-7, the V gene TRBV12-5; no reliable D call. Per the germline V gene, CDR1 is LGHNT and CDR2 is FRNRAP. V lost 1 base, J lost 3 bases, and 7 bases lay in between. The CDR3 totals 13 residues. CDR3 in DNA: TGTGCTAGTGGTTTGGATCTGTTCTACGAGCAGTACTTC. Amino acids: CASGLDLFYEQYF.

CDR3 protein: CASRPGTGSSYEQYF. CDR3 DNA sequence: TGTGCCAGCAGACCGGGGACAGGGAGCTCCTACGAGCAGTACTTC. The chain couples TRBV5-4 to TRBJ2-7; 9 bases are shared with TRBD1. V gave up 5 bases and J gave up 0 bases; unmatched junction bases: 6. The CDR3 has 15 residues. CDR1 is SGHNT and CDR2 is YYREEE in the germline V gene (reference sequence).

This clone was observed a single time. The J gene is TRBJ1-2, the V gene TRBV7-2; D perhaps matches TRBD1 (6 bases). Trimming took 2 bases from V and 4 from J, leaving 14 bases between them. The CDR3 extends over 15 amino acids. Germline assignment: CDR1 SGHTA and CDR2 FQGNSA. Here the CDR3 reads CTSSLSPGTIYGYTF. The CDR3 nucleotides are TGTACCAGCAGCTTAAGTCCCGGGACAATCTATGGCTACACCTTC. Together with reference TRBV7-2 and TRBJ1-2, the CDR3 gives the full variable domain: GAGVSQSPSNKVTEKGKDVELRCDPISGHTALYWYRQSLGQGLEFLIYFQGNSAPDKSGLPSDRFSAERTGGSVSTLTIQRTQQEDSAVYLCTSSLSPGTIYGYTFGSGTRLTVV.

This chain connects TRBV5-1 to TRBJ1-2, with TRBD1 matching over 9 bases. V lost 4 bases and J lost 2; bases outside the gene matches: 9. There are 16 residues in the CDR3. Germline V CDR1 and CDR2: SGHRS, YFSETQ. As DNA, the CDR3 is TGCGCCAGCAGCCCTTCCCCGGACAGGGGAAACTATGGCTACACCTTC. It specifies CASSPSPDRGNYGYTF.

Note on this clone: Other DNA variants within this sample encode the same CDR3. V and J are TRBV2 and TRBJ1-5; 9 nucleotides align to TRBD1. Looked up from germline, CDR1 is SNHLY and CDR2 is FYNNEI. The CDR3 is 14 residues long. V gave up 5 bases and J gave up 4 bases; unmatched junction bases: 3. The DNA of the CDR3 is TGTGCCAGCAGTCCGGACAGGGGAAATCAGCCCCAGCATTTT. Its translation: CASSPDRGNQPQHF.

This rearrangement joins TRBV7-8 to TRBJ1-6; TRBD1 is a possible D gene (5 bases). From germline, CDR1 is SGHVS and CDR2 FQNEAQ. Trimming took 5 bases from V and 8 from J, leaving 16 bases between them. The CDR3 is 15 amino acids. The CDR3 bases are TGTGCCAGCAGCCAAAACAGTGGGACTTATTCACCCCTCCACTTT. Amino acid sequence: CASSQNSGTYSPLHF.